The 22 T cell receptor beta chains given below trace back to one sample, sequenced in a study of CD8 T cells in ankylosing spondylitis. TCRdb reprocessed the 5' RACE reads with MiXCR, giving one entry per CDR3 protein. Among a few hundred thousand distinct CDR3 sequences, about 13% were seen once, and the ten largest hold over 6.5%. Antigens for these TCRs are unknown. Study-wide points: Within ankylosing spondylitis blood, a TCR beta motif made up of under 10 highly homologous variants appeared to be characteristic.

Sequenced input: blood, either unsorted or a sorted T cell fraction (not recorded which). The receptors come from a male donor with ankylosing spondylitis.

This clonotype was observed a handful of times. This chain joins TRBV29-1 and TRBJ2-5; D is undetermined. Germline CDR1 is SQVTM and CDR2 is ANQGSEA. Trimming cost V 4 bases and J 0 bases, with 6 bases left between them. The CDR3 extends over 12 amino acids. CDR3 amino acids: CSVVPNQETQYF. The CDR3 DNA follows: TGCAGCGTTGTTCCGAACCAAGAGACCCAGTACTTC.

Of note for this clonotype: Since a much larger clone is just one base distant, this may be a read error. J is TRBJ2-1 and V is TRBV5-5; weak D call: TRBD2 (6 bases). Germline values: CDR1 SGHKS, CDR2 YYEKEE (reference sequence). The CDR3 extends over 13 amino acids. V lost 4 bases and J lost 5, with 10 bases in between. The CDR3 bases are TGTGCCAGCAGCCGGGGACTTAACAATGAGCAGTTCTTC. This encodes CASSRGLNNEQFF.

This clonotype was counted at least ten times. The chain couples TRBV12-3 or TRBV12-4 to TRBJ1-6, with 7 nucleotides matching TRBD1. Trimming took 6 bases from V and 6 from J; bases not matched to a gene: 5. CDR3 size: 14 residues. The CDR3 DNA reads as TGTGCCAGCAGCGCGGGACAGAGTAATTCACCCCTCCACTTT. It is translated as CASSAGQSNSPLHF.

This clonotype has at least ten counts. The chain employs TRBV5-1 and TRBJ2-1, with TRBD2 matching 9 bases. The germline V gene has CDR1 SGHRS and CDR2 YFSETQ. The length of the CDR3 is 13 residues. J was trimmed by 8 bases and V by 5 bases; bases with no gene match: 5. For the CDR3, the DNA is TGCGCCAGCAGAATAGCGGGAGTTGATGAGCAGTTCTTC. Translating it yields CASRIAGVDEQFF.

The chain links TRBV12-3 or TRBV12-4 to TRBJ1-1; 7 bases line up with TRBD1. V lost 4 bases and J lost 5; bases outside the gene matches: 4. CDR3 size: 13 residues. In DNA form, the CDR3 reads TGTGCCAGCAGTTCAATACAGGGGACTGAAGCTTTCTTT. Amino acids: CASSSIQGTEAFF.

This clonotype was seen more than once but under ten times. The genes are TRBV29-1 and TRBJ2-2, with D uncertain. The germline CDR1 and CDR2 sequences are SQVTM and ANQGSEA. Trimming took 5 bases from V and 7 from J, leaving 14 bases between them. The CDR3 extends over 13 amino acids. CDR3 nucleotide sequence: TGCAGCGTTAGTCTAACGGGTGGCGGGGAGCTGTTTTTT. Its translation is CSVSLTGGGELFF.

The J gene is TRBJ2-1, the V gene TRBV10-2, with unresolved D. The ends were cut back, 6 bases at V and 1 base at J, with 10 bases in the middle. The germline CDR1 and CDR2 sequences are WSHSY and SAAADI. This CDR3 contains 14 residues. In DNA, the CDR3 is TGCGCCAGCAGGATTAGTAGGTCCTACAATGAGCAGTTCTTC. It yields the protein CASRISRSYNEQFF.

V gene TRBV5-6 combines with J gene TRBJ2-1, with 9 bases matching TRBD2. V dropped 3 bases and J dropped 9; count of bases not matched to a gene: 4. This CDR3 spans 13 amino acids. Germline V gene lookup returns CDR1 SGHDT and CDR2 YYEEEE. The CDR3: CASSSGLAIEQFF. In nucleotides, the CDR3 is TGTGCCAGCAGCTCGGGACTAGCTATTGAGCAGTTCTTC.

This clonotype came up a few times. The chain combines TRBV29-1 with TRBJ2-7; D might be TRBD1 or TRBD2, each matching 5 bases. V was shortened by 6 bases and J by 5 bases, with 17 bases between the two germline ends. Per the germline V gene, CDR1 is SQVTM and CDR2 is ANQGSEA. CDR3 length: 13 residues. For the CDR3, the DNA is TGCAGCGTCCTAGAGGGGTTAGGGAACGAGCAGTACTTC. This codes for CSVLEGLGNEQYF.

This clonotype was recorded a few times. The gene calls are TRBV5-4 and TRBJ2-3, with a possible D match to TRBD2 (6 bases). Trimming cost V 0 bases and J 0 bases, with 20 bases left between them. Germline-derived CDR1 and CDR2 are SGHNT and YYREEE (reference sequence). The CDR3 covers 19 residues. This CDR3 reads CASSLARPDWGLSTDTQYF. Written as DNA, the CDR3 is TGTGCCAGCAGCTTGGCCCGGCCTGATTGGGGACTGAGCACAGATACGCAGTATTTT.

The sample holds a few counts of this clonotype. V is TRBV10-3 and J is TRBJ2-5; TRBD1 agrees at 10 bases. The CDR3 contains 15 residues. V lost 3 bases, J lost 5 bases, and 6 bases stayed unmatched. CDR1 and CDR2 (germline): ENHRY, SYGVKD. CDR3 bases: TGTGCCATCAGTGAACCGGACAGGGGGTTCGAGACCCAGTACTTC. Its protein product is CAISEPDRGFETQYF.

This clonotype was counted many times. The chain couples TRBV20-1 to TRBJ2-1; possibly TRBD1 or TRBD2 for D (5 bases each). V was cut by 0 bases and J by 4 bases, with 13 bases left in between. Germline-derived CDR1 and CDR2 are DFQATT and SNEGSKA (reference sequence). The CDR3 sequence is 15 residues long. The CDR3, as DNA: TGCAGTGCTAGAGATTTCGGGACCGTTTACAATGAGCAGTTCTTC. Translated: CSARDFGTVYNEQFF.

This clonotype was recorded at least ten times. The chain has TRBV7-9 and TRBJ1-6, with 9 positions matching TRBD1. Germline V lookup: CDR1 SEHNR, CDR2 FQNEAQ (reference sequence). CDR3 length equals 17 residues. V trimming: 1 base; J trimming: 8 bases; junction bases outside the gene matches: 9. Here the CDR3 DNA reads TGTGCCAGCAGCTTAGGTCTTCGGGACAGGGATGATTCACCCCTCCACTTT. Translating gives CASSLGLRDRDDSPLHF.

The J gene is TRBJ2-5, the V gene TRBV2; D not resolved. The CDR3 has 14 amino acids. Germline-derived CDR1 and CDR2 are SNHLY and FYNNEI. V gave up 3 bases and J gave up 4 bases, with 12 bases separating them. The CDR3 is CASSDRSLGETQYF. The CDR3 coding sequence is TGTGCCAGCAGTGACCGGTCACTTGGAGAGACCCAGTACTTC.

This clonotype was counted a few times. V and J are TRBV30 and TRBJ1-5; D remains unclear. Looked up from germline, CDR1 is GTSNPN and CDR2 is SVGIG (reference sequence). The CDR3 loop spans 13 amino acids. The ends were cut back, 2 bases at V and 6 bases at J, with 11 bases in the middle. The CDR3 sequence is CAWSSAQSQPQHF. In DNA, the CDR3 is TGTGCCTGGAGTAGCGCCCAAAGTCAGCCCCAGCATTTT.

This clonotype showed up just a few times. J is TRBJ1-5 and V is TRBV12-3 or TRBV12-4; 7 positions match TRBD1. J lost 6 bases, V lost 6 bases, and 8 bases had no gene match. The CDR3 has 14 residues. This chain's CDR3 is CASRLEGASQPQHF. The CDR3, as DNA: TGTGCCAGCAGACTCGAGGGGGCAAGTCAGCCCCAGCATTTT.

This clonotype has only a few counts. This chain connects TRBV12-3 or TRBV12-4 to TRBJ2-3, with 11 bases fitting TRBD2. The CDR3 extends over 16 amino acids. V trimming: 7 bases; J trimming: 7 bases; junction bases outside the gene matches: 13. The CDR3 here is CASMAVAGGPSNTQYF. The CDR3 DNA sequence: TGTGCCAGCATGGCGGTAGCGGGAGGGCCGTCGAATACGCAGTATTTT.

This clonotype was observed many times. This chain uses TRBV2 with TRBJ2-5; D possibly corresponds to TRBD2 (5 bases). V dropped 4 bases and J dropped 2 bases, with 5 bases sitting between them. Per the germline V gene, CDR1 is SNHLY and CDR2 is FYNNEI. The CDR3 is 12 residues long. CDR3 amino acids: CASSGTQETQYF. The CDR3, as DNA: TGTGCCAGCAGTGGGACTCAAGAGACCCAGTACTTC.

This clonotype showed up many times. The CDR3 DNA is TGTGCCAGCGGTTTTGGGGGAGAGGATCAGCCCCAGCATTTT. Its protein product is CASGFGGEDQPQHF. The chain couples TRBV7-6 to TRBJ1-5, with D possibly matching TRBD1 (5 bases). The V and J ends lost 8 bases and 5 bases respectively, with 16 bases between them. The germline V gene encodes CDR1 SGHVS and CDR2 FNYEAQ. The CDR3 is made up of 14 amino acids.

The V call is TRBV24-1, the J call TRBJ1-5; D unclear. Trimming took off 10 bases at V and 6 bases at J, with 9 bases between the two ends. The length of the CDR3 is 11 residues. In germline, CDR1 is KGHDR, CDR2 SFDVKD. CDR3 DNA: TGTGCCACAGGGAATAGTCAGCCCCAGCATTTT. Its translation: CATGNSQPQHF.

The chain uses TRBV29-1 and TRBJ2-5; 11 nucleotides agree with TRBD1. The CDR3 extends over 13 amino acids. In germline, CDR1 is SQVTM, CDR2 ANQGSEA. The CDR3 region is CTYGDRGRETQYF. The CDR3, as DNA: TGCACCTATGGGGACAGGGGGAGGGAGACCCAGTACTTC.

This clonotype occurred many times. The chain joins TRBV6-2 or TRBV6-3 to TRBJ2-1; possibly TRBD2 for D (5 bases). Per germline, CDR1 MNHEY and CDR2 SVGEGT. Trimming took off 4 bases at V and 7 bases at J, with 14 bases between the two ends. The CDR3 has 14 amino acids. The DNA for the CDR3 is TGTGCCAGCAGTTGGCGTTTCGGGGAAAATGAGCAGTTCTTC. Translation gives CASSWRFGENEQFF.